Below, 30 T cell receptor beta chains from the same sample are listed, as sequenced in a study of blood T cell repertoires in COVID-19. Profiling relied on immunoSEQ multiplex PCR, and the TCRdb table lists in-frame clones only, not all of them. The top ten clones hold roughly two fifths of a sample with 34,000 or so clones, 85% to 95% of them seen once. Sequenced: peripheral blood. These receptors all come from a man aged 60-69 years with active or convalescent COVID-19.

The chain couples TRBV6-5 to TRBJ1-6; weak D call: TRBD1 (5 bases). V lost 4 bases and J lost 1, with 11 bases in between. The germline V gene has CDR1 MNHEY and CDR2 SVGAGI. This CDR3 is built from 16 residues. CDR3 amino acids: CASSSRQTSYNSPLHF. Written as DNA, the CDR3 is TGTGCCAGCAGTTCCCGACAGACATCCTATAATTCACCCCTCCACTTT.

The chain links TRBV5-3 to TRBJ2-1; 11 nucleotides align to TRBD2. TRBV5-3 is filed as an ORF, its function uncertain. The trim removed 2 bases at V and 8 bases at J, leaving 6 bases unmatched. The CDR3 contains 15 residues. CDR3 bases: TGTGCCAGAAGCTTTAGCGGGGGGGCCGTCGATGAGCAGTTCTTC. This gives the protein CARSFSGGAVDEQFF.

This rearrangement joins TRBV11-1 to TRBJ2-1; D not resolved. From germline, CDR1 is SGHAT and CDR2 FQDESV (reference sequence). V was cut by 3 bases and J by 4 bases, with 10 bases left in between. The CDR3 runs to 14 residues. The chain's CDR3 is CASSLQVLYNEQFF. The CDR3 DNA reads TGTGCCAGCAGCTTGCAGGTTTTATACAATGAGCAGTTCTTC.

This clone occurred once. The chain recombines TRBV6-5 with TRBJ1-6; D might be TRBD1 (5 bases). CDR1 and CDR2 (germline): MNHEY, SVGAGI. Trimming left V 2 bases short and J 3 bases short, with 11 bases between. The CDR3 covers 16 residues. The CDR3 bases are TGTGCCAGCAGTTACACCAGGGAAAGCTATAATTCACCCCTCCACTTT. Its protein is CASSYTRESYNSPLHF.

This rearrangement joins TRBV4-1 to TRBJ2-7; TRBD2 agrees at 15 bases. The CDR3 spans 18 residues. Germline assignment: CDR1 MGHRA and CDR2 YSYEKL. V was pared by 1 base and J by 7 bases, with 11 bases of the junction left unmatched. CDR3 amino acids: CASSQGRTSGRAGGEQYF. The CDR3 DNA sequence: TGCGCCAGCAGCCAAGGGAGGACTAGCGGGAGGGCCGGAGGTGAGCAGTACTTC.

V gene TRBV18 combines with J gene TRBJ1-1, with D uncertain. The CDR3 runs to 14 residues. Germline CDR1 KGHSH, CDR2 LQKENI. V lost 2 bases to trimming and J lost 0 bases, with 7 bases between them. This chain's CDR3 is CASSPGIMNTEAFF. The DNA of the CDR3 is TGTGCCAGCTCACCAGGCATTATGAACACTGAAGCTTTCTTT.

Note on this clone: This is likely a read error, given that the CDR3 carries no conserved phenylalanine or tryptophan at its end. Because the CDR3's place on the DNA is in doubt, the DNA is left out and the CDR3 is given as listed by TCRdb. V gene TRBV7-2 combines with J gene TRBJ1-2. 9 amino acids form the CDR3, both terminal residues included. Germline CDR1 is SGHTA and CDR2 is FQGNSA. The CDR3 loop is CASSLGPLL.

This clone was seen a few times. This chain links TRBV7-2 with TRBJ2-7, with D maybe TRBD1 (6 bases). CDR3 length equals 14 residues. Germline values: CDR1 SGHTA, CDR2 FQGNSA. V shed 1 base and J shed 3 bases, with 10 bases lying between them. This CDR3 reads CASSLEVTGYEQYF. The DNA of the CDR3 is TGTGCCAGCAGCTTAGAGGTGACAGGCTACGAGCAGTACTTC.

The chain links TRBV15 to TRBJ2-3, with D uncertain. From germline, CDR1 is LNHNV and CDR2 YYDKDF (reference sequence). The CDR3 totals 12 residues. V gave up 1 base and J gave up 6 bases, with 5 bases separating them. CDR3 DNA: TGTGCCACCAGCAGAGTTGCGGATACGCAGTATTTT. As protein: CATSRVADTQYF.

CDR3 loop: CASRGYDTEAFF. DNA for the CDR3: TGTGCCAGTAGGGGCTATGACACTGAAGCTTTCTTT. The rearrangement joins TRBV19 to TRBJ1-1; D ambiguous. This CDR3 comprises 12 residues. The V end was cut by 6 bases, the J end by 3 bases, with 8 bases between. Germline CDR1 reads LNHDA; CDR2 reads SQIVND (reference sequence).

This clone was picked up a small number of times. The V and J genes are TRBV6-1 and TRBJ2-7; 7 bases are shared with TRBD1. Germline V lookup: CDR1 MNHNS, CDR2 SASEGT. This CDR3 has 14 residues. V gave up 2 bases and J gave up 10 bases; unmatched junction bases: 11. The CDR3 nucleotides read TGTGCCAGCAGTGAAAGGGACAGCCACAGACTACAGTACTTC. Its translation is CASSERDSHRLQYF.

This sequence joins TRBV29-1 and TRBJ1-1; D not certain. The germline V and J ends were trimmed by 2 bases and 1 base, with 5 bases remaining between them. Germline V CDR1 and CDR2: SQVTM, ANQGSEA. The CDR3 length is 12 residues. The CDR3 sequence is CSVEIGNTEAFF. The CDR3 DNA follows: TGCAGCGTTGAAATCGGGAACACTGAAGCTTTCTTT.

The gene calls are TRBV24-1 and TRBJ1-4; 8 positions match TRBD1. The CDR3 totals 15 residues. V was clipped by 5 bases and J by 4 bases; unmatched bases: 5. Germline values: CDR1 KGHDR, CDR2 SFDVKD. CDR3 in DNA: TGTGCCACCAGTGCCGCAGGGGGCGGTAATGAAAAACTGTTTTTT. Its translation is CATSAAGGGNEKLFF.

This clone has a single count. The chain recombines TRBV14 with TRBJ2-7; 11 positions agree with TRBD2. Germline loops: CDR1 SGHDN, CDR2 FVKESK. J lost 0 bases, V lost 6 bases, and 4 bases had no gene match. The CDR3 has 15 amino acids. The CDR3 spells CASRLAGASSYEQYF. The CDR3 coding sequence is TGTGCCAGCAGACTAGCGGGAGCTAGCTCCTACGAGCAGTACTTC.

The chain links TRBV5-1 to TRBJ2-7, with 10 bases identical to TRBD2. The CDR3 contains 19 residues. V was clipped by 3 bases and J by 0 bases; unmatched bases: 15. Per the germline V gene, CDR1 is SGHRS and CDR2 is YFSETQ. CDR3 nucleotides: TGCGCCAGCAGCTCAACTAGCGGGGCCGCAATACATAGCTCCTACGAGCAGTACTTC. Translated: CASSSTSGAAIHSSYEQYF.

This clone rates as hyperexpanded (1% or more). J is TRBJ2-7 and V is TRBV4-1; possibly TRBD1 for D (5 bases). The V end was cut by 0 bases, the J end by 6 bases, with 15 bases between. The length of the CDR3 is 15 residues. The germline V gene encodes CDR1 MGHRA and CDR2 YSYEKL. CDR3 DNA sequence: TGCGCCAGCAGCCAAGATCGGGCAGGGATCGGCGAGCAGTACTTC. Residues: CASSQDRAGIGEQYF.

The CDR3 nucleotides are TGTGCCAGCAGCTGGGGACAGGGGGTTATCAATGAGCAGTTCTTC. Translating it yields CASSWGQGVINEQFF. The chain employs TRBV7-6 and TRBJ2-1; 11 nucleotides line up with TRBD1. The ends lost 4 bases at V and 6 bases at J; junction bases unmatched: 5. This CDR3 has 15 amino acids. The germline CDR1 and CDR2 sequences are SGHVS and FNYEAQ.

V is TRBV4-1 and J is TRBJ1-4; 7 nucleotides match TRBD1. Losses at the gene ends were 4 bases for V and 4 bases for J; bases not matched to a gene: 6. Germline V lookup: CDR1 MGHRA, CDR2 YSYEKL. The CDR3 is made up of 15 amino acids. In DNA, the CDR3 is TGCGCCAGCAGCCCGAGGACAGGTGGTAATGAAAAACTGTTTTTT. Protein product: CASSPRTGGNEKLFF.

V is TRBV5-1 and J is TRBJ2-5; TRBD1 aligns across 9 bases. J lost 5 bases, V lost 7 bases, and 6 bases had no gene match. The germline CDR1 and CDR2 sequences are SGHRS and YFSETQ. There are 13 residues in the CDR3. CDR3 region: CASGGQGTETQYF. DNA of the CDR3: TGCGCCAGCGGGGGACAGGGAACGGAGACCCAGTACTTC.

This sequence joins TRBV7-9 and TRBJ2-3, with TRBD2 identical over 11 bases. CDR3 size: 13 residues. Trimming at V came to 10 bases and at J to 7 bases, leaving 7 bases not matched to a gene. CDR1 and CDR2 from the germline V gene are SEHNR and FQNEAQ (reference sequence). The CDR3 loop reads CATQLAGVHTQYF. CDR3 sequence (DNA): TGTGCCACTCAACTAGCGGGAGTACATACGCAGTATTTT.

J is TRBJ2-7 and V is TRBV5-8; D not certain. V gave up 0 bases and J gave up 3 bases, with 4 bases separating them. Germline loops: CDR1 SGHTS, CDR2 YDEGEE. The CDR3 covers 12 residues. The CDR3 DNA reads TGTGCCAGCAGCTTGGTTCGCTACGAGCAGTACTTC. Amino acid sequence: CASSLVRYEQYF.

The CDR3 coding sequence is TGTGCCAGCAGGAGAGGGACGGACAGGGTGGGCTATGGCTACACCTTC. Amino acids: CASRRGTDRVGYGYTF. The chain combines TRBV2 with TRBJ1-2; 8 nucleotides line up with TRBD1. Germline V gene data show CDR1 as SNHLY and CDR2 as FYNNEI. The CDR3 length is 16 residues. V gave up 6 bases and J gave up 4 bases; unmatched junction bases: 13.

V usage is TRBV6-2 or TRBV6-3 and J usage is TRBJ1-1; D perhaps matches TRBD1 (6 bases). CDR3 length: 14 amino acids. In germline, CDR1 is MNHEY, CDR2 SVGEGT. V shed 2 bases and J shed 0 bases, with 7 bases lying between them. The CDR3 DNA reads TGTGCCAGCAGTTACGGGGGCGTGAACACTGAAGCTTTCTTT. This codes for CASSYGGVNTEAFF.

The genes are TRBV15 and TRBJ1-1, with D perhaps matching TRBD1 (6 bases). Germline CDR1 and CDR2: LNHNV and YYDKDF (reference sequence). This CDR3 has 14 residues. Between the trimmed V and J ends, which lost 1 base and 6 bases, there was a span of 12 bases. The CDR3, as DNA: TGTGCCACCAGCAGAGGCAACAGGGTACCTGAAGCTTTCTTT. The encoded protein is CATSRGNRVPEAFF. Full variable domain (remainder filled in from reference TRBV15 and TRBJ1-1): DAMVIQNPRYQVTQFGKPVTLSCSQTLNHNVMYWYQQKSSQAPKLLFHYYDKDFNNEADTPDNFQSRRPNTSFCFLDIRSPGLGDTAMYLCATSRGNRVPEAFFGQGTRLTVV.

The chain recombines TRBV3-1 (or the pseudogene TRBV3-2) with TRBJ2-3, with TRBD2 as a possible D gene (6 bases). Trimming left V 1 base short and J 7 bases short, with 12 bases between. Germline-derived CDR1 and CDR2 are LGHDT and YNNKEL (reference sequence). The CDR3 extends over 14 amino acids. The CDR3 is CASSQVPGGNTQYF. For the CDR3, the DNA is TGTGCCAGCAGCCAAGTGCCGGGCGGGAATACGCAGTATTTT.

V gene TRBV2 combines with J gene TRBJ2-1; tentatively, D is TRBD1 (6 bases). Germline values: CDR1 SNHLY, CDR2 FYNNEI. CDR3 length: 15 amino acids. Trimming stripped 5 bases from V and 8 bases from J, with 19 bases between. CDR3 coding DNA: TGTGCCAGCAGTACTGGACAGCCGGTCTGGGATGAGCAGTTCTTC. The encoded protein is CASSTGQPVWDEQFF.

The chain combines TRBV3-1 (or the pseudogene TRBV3-2) with TRBJ1-5, with D perhaps TRBD1 (6 bases). Trimming removed 4 bases from V and 0 bases from J, with 10 bases in between. Germline V gives CDR1 LGHDT, CDR2 YNNKEL (reference sequence). The CDR3 has 15 residues. The CDR3 coding sequence is TGTGCCAGCAGCCGACGCAGGGGTAGCAATCAGCCCCAGCATTTT. It yields the protein CASSRRRGSNQPQHF.

This clone has a single count. The V gene is TRBV6-5, the J gene TRBJ1-1; D unclear. The germline V gene has CDR1 MNHEY and CDR2 SVGAGI. Trimming removed 2 bases from V and 10 bases from J, with 14 bases in between. This CDR3 region has 13 residues. DNA of the CDR3: TGTGCCAGCAGTTACGACGGAGGTAGAGGAGCTTTCTTT. Its translation is CASSYDGGRGAFF.

This chain joins TRBV30 and TRBJ1-3; D might be TRBD1 (5 bases). The CDR3 is made up of 16 amino acids. Trimming took 4 bases from V and 0 from J, leaving 16 bases between them. Germline values: CDR1 GTSNPN, CDR2 SVGIG (reference sequence). The CDR3: CAWKGMGLDSGNTIYF. CDR3 bases: TGTGCCTGGAAGGGGATGGGGCTTGACTCTGGAAACACCATATATTTT.

The gene calls are TRBV7-9 and TRBJ1-1; perhaps TRBD1 as D (6 bases). Trimming cost V 0 bases and J 1 base, with 9 bases left between them. Germline CDR1 SEHNR, CDR2 FQNEAQ (reference sequence). The CDR3 is 15 residues long. CDR3 amino acids: CASSLAGRGNTEAFF. The CDR3 DNA is TGTGCCAGCAGCTTAGCGGGCAGGGGGAACACTGAAGCTTTCTTT. Filled out from reference TRBV7-9 and TRBJ1-1, the complete variable domain reads DTGVSQNPRHKITKRGQNVTFRCDPISEHNRLYWYRQTLGQGPEFLTYFQNEAQLEKSRLLSDRFSAERPKGSFSTLEIQRTEQGDSAMYLCASSLAGRGNTEAFFGQGTRLTVV.